The clone carrying this T cell receptor beta chain was found a few times. Its antigen is unknown. The entry originates in a study of regulatory T cells in long-lasting Graves disease. Combining iRepertoire HTBI primers with Arm-PCR of CDR3 regions, the authors built TCR beta libraries. TCRdb re-derived calls from the multiplex PCR reads in MiXCR, one entry per CDR3 protein. The table records over 500,000 distinct CDR3 sequences, 15% to 20% of them present only once. Study outcomes and limitations: With a few thousand shared public clonotypes, persistent patients exceeded new patients, who shared 950 to 1,000. No thyroid tissue was studied; the work used peripheral blood only.

Time point here: newly diagnosed GD, antithyroid drugs for less than 3 months. TCR sequences were obtained from RNA taken from PBMCs. Per the germline V gene, CDR1 is MNHEY and CDR2 is SVGEGT. J lost 3 bases, V lost 11 bases, and 11 bases had no gene match. The CDR3 contains 16 residues. These data are also associated with another study on T cells in Graves' hyperthyroidism and ophthalmopathy.

The source of this sequence is a man younger than 30 with Graves disease. The input for sequencing was peripheral blood mononuclear cells (PBMCs), taken at new diagnosis, from a patient treated with antithyroid drugs. This chain joins TRBV6-2 or TRBV6-3 and TRBJ2-2; 11 bases are a match to TRBD2. CDR3 region: CASQGVAGGDTGELFF. Written as DNA, the CDR3 is TGTGCCTCACAGGGGGTAGCGGGAGGGGACACCGGGGAGCTGTTTTTT.